This T cell receptor beta chain was observed in a study of response to subunit inactivated influenza vaccine. Study-wide results and caveats: The study's authors posited that every seasonal influenza vaccination enlists few new T cells.

One entry per CDR3 protein, called by TCRdb with MiXCR from the RT-PCR reads. Of hundreds of thousands of distinct CDR3 sequences listed, 15% to 17% were seen once; the top ten hold approximately 10%. The CDR3 length is 15 residues. Unmatched junction bases numbered 6, after V lost 5 bases and J lost 7 bases. There are many counts of this clonotype. Its antigen remains unidentified. Source: PBMCs from blood, taken about 13 days after vaccination. This chain connects TRBV12-3 or TRBV12-4 to TRBJ2-1, with 12 bases fitting TRBD1. The clonotype originates from a man aged 45-65 years who received an inactivated influenza vaccine. This CDR3 is CASSAGQGASNEQFF. Here the CDR3 DNA reads TGTGCCAGCAGTGCGGGACAGGGGGCTTCAAATGAGCAGTTCTTC.